Listed below are T cell receptor beta chains from one sample, sequenced in a study of blood T cell repertoires in COVID-19. Sequencing used immunoSEQ multiplex PCR; TCRdb keeps in-frame clones, though not all of them. Of under 45,000 clones listed, 85% to 95% are singletons. The specimen was peripheral blood. These receptors came from a man in his 60s with active or convalescent COVID-19. Each CDR3 is given with its conserved first and last residue. The D gene is left open where the match is weak. Size is omitted from some rows. Given values are once, few, many or a class for expanded clones.

D | J | size | V | DNA | CDR3
TRBD1 | TRBJ1-6 | - | TRBV4-2 | TGTGCCAGCAGCCAAGGAGGGACAGGGGCTTCACCCCTCCACTTT | CASSQGGTGASPLHF
TRBD2 | TRBJ2-5 | - | TRBV3-1/TRBV3-2 | TGTGCCAGCAGCCAAGGGGTGCGGGAGTTTGAGACCCAGTACTTC | CASSQGVREFETQYF
TRBD2 | TRBJ2-1 | - | TRBV11-3 | TGTGCCAGCAGCTTAGCTCTAGCGGGAGTGCACAGTGAGCAGTTCTTC | CASSLALAGVHSEQFF
- | TRBJ1-2 | once | TRBV28 | TGTGCCAGCAGTTGGGGGGGGGACTATGGCTACACCTTC | CASSWGGDYGYTF
TRBD1 | TRBJ2-2 | - | TRBV15 | TGTGCCACCAGCAGAGACTTATCAAGGGGGACAGGGGGCTCCGGGGAGCTGTTTTTT | CATSRDLSRGTGGSGELFF
- | TRBJ1-1 | - | TRBV18 | TGTGCCAGCTCACAGGGGTTCAGGGGCACTGAAGCTTTCTTT | CASSQGFRGTEAFF
- | TRBJ2-7 | - | TRBV19 | TGTGCCAGTAGTATAGATGGGCGCAGGGTGGAAACCTACGAGCAGTACTTC | CASSIDGRRVETYEQYF
TRBD2 | TRBJ2-5 | - | TRBV29-1 | TGCAGCGTACTGGGCGCCCCAAGCGGGAGGGCAGAGACCCAGTACTTC | CSVLGAPSGRAETQYF
TRBD2 | TRBJ2-3 | - | TRBV5-1 | TGCGCCAGCAGCTTGGCCATAGGTGGGGGGGTTTCAGATACGCAGTATTTT | CASSLAIGGGVSDTQYF
- | TRBJ1-4 | - | TRBV24-1 | TGTGCCACCAGTGATGGTGGTGCGCGTGAAAAACTGTTTTTT | CATSDGGAREKLFF
- | TRBJ2-1 | - | TRBV12-5 | TGTGCTAGTGCTAGGGCGGGTAACAATGAGCAGTTCTTC | CASARAGNNEQFF
TRBD1 | TRBJ1-4 | - | TRBV5-6 | TGTGCCAGCAGCCCGGGACAGCTCAATGAAAAACTGTTTTTT | CASSPGQLNEKLFF
TRBD2 | TRBJ2-3 | once | TRBV28 | TGTGCCAGCAGTTTATCCCCCGGGACTAGCGGGAGGAGGGGCACAGCAGATACGCAGTATTTT | CASSLSPGTSGRRGTADTQYF
TRBD1 | TRBJ1-2 | - | TRBV14 | TGTGCCAGCAGCCGTGGACAGGGCACTAAGGGCTACACCTTC | CASSRGQGTKGYTF
TRBD1 | TRBJ1-6 | - | TRBV18 | TGTGCCAGCTCACGTACAGGGGACAATTCACCCCTCCACTTT | CASSRTGDNSPLHF
- | TRBJ2-5 | - | TRBV7-3 | TGTGCCAGCAGCTTAATAGGCAGGGGTGCGGGAGAGACCCAGTACTTC | CASSLIGRGAGETQYF
TRBD2 | TRBJ2-3 | - | TRBV18 | TGTGCCAGCTCACAGCGGACTAGCCAAACTAGCACAGATACGCAGTATTTT | CASSQRTSQTSTDTQYF
TRBD2 | TRBJ2-7 | - | TRBV5-1 | TGCGCCAGCAGCTTGACGGGGGGGACGTCCTACGAGCAGTACTTC | CASSLTGGTSYEQYF
TRBD1 | TRBJ2-1 | - | TRBV6-1 | TGTGCCAGCAGTGAGCTGGGACAGGGGAGATACAATGAGCAGTTCTTC | CASSELGQGRYNEQFF
TRBD2 | TRBJ2-1 | - | TRBV9 | TGTGCCAGCAAAGGGCTAGCGGGAGACAATGAGCAGTTCTTC | CASKGLAGDNEQFF
TRBD1 | TRBJ1-4 | - | TRBV5-1 | TGCGCCAGCAGCTTACAGGGGGTGGCTAATGAAAAACTGTTTTTT | CASSLQGVANEKLFF
- | TRBJ2-3 | - | TRBV21-1 | TGTGCCAGCAGCAAAGGGGGCAGGGGGCAAGATACGCAGTATTTT | CASSKGGRGQDTQYF
TRBD1 | TRBJ1-4 | - | TRBV6-5 | TGTGCCAGCAGAATACAGGGGATCGGTGAAAAACTGTTTTTT | CASRIQGIGEKLFF
- | TRBJ2-2 | - | TRBV18 | TGTGCCAGCTCACCACCGTCTACAGGGTCGTCCGGGGAGCTGTTTTTT | CASSPPSTGSSGELFF
- | TRBJ1-2 | - | TRBV5-6 | TGTGCCAGCAGCTTAGGAGTGGTAGGAGACTATGGCTACACCTTC | CASSLGVVGDYGYTF
TRBD1 | TRBJ1-1 | - | TRBV18 | TGTGCCAGCACGCGACAGGGGCGGACTGAAGCTTTCTTT | CASTRQGRTEAFF
TRBD2 | TRBJ2-1 | - | TRBV14 | TGTGCCAGCAGCCAAGTCCCCGGGAGGTTCTACAATGAGCAGTTCTTC | CASSQVPGRFYNEQFF
TRBD1 | TRBJ2-1 | - | TRBV5-4 | TGTGCCAGCAGCTCGGGACAGGGGATCTACAATGAGCAGTTCTTC | CASSSGQGIYNEQFF
- | TRBJ1-3 | - | TRBV10-3 | TGTGCCATCAGGGACAGCTCTGGAAACACCATATATTTT | CAIRDSSGNTIYF
TRBD2 | TRBJ2-3 | - | TRBV7-9 | TGTGCCAGCAGCCTTAGGTCTATCCAGCGGGGGGGTCAAGATACGCAGTATTTT | CASSLRSIQRGGQDTQYF
TRBD2 | TRBJ2-3 | - | TRBV4-3 | TGCGCCAGCAGCCTCCGCCGGGACTTAGCGGGGGGTACGCAGTATTTT | CASSLRRDLAGGTQYF
- | TRBJ1-6 | - | TRBV6-4 | TGTGCCAGCAGTGAAACGGGAGGGGCTGGGGTACCCCTCCACTTT | CASSETGGAGVPLHF
- | TRBJ1-6 | - | TRBV25-1 | TGTGCCAGCAGTGAAGTGGGGGCAGGATATAATTCACCCCTCCACTTT | CASSEVGAGYNSPLHF
TRBD2 | TRBJ2-7 | - | TRBV4-1 | TGCGCCAGCAGCCAGCGCCTAGCGGGGACCTACGAGCAGTACTTC | CASSQRLAGTYEQYF
TRBD1 | TRBJ2-3 | - | TRBV7-3 | TGTGCCAGCAGACGAACGGGACAGAACACAGATACGCAGTATTTT | CASRRTGQNTDTQYF
- | TRBJ1-3 | - | TRBV9 | TGTGCCAGCAGCCCCCGGGGAAACACCATATATTTT | CASSPRGNTIYF
- | TRBJ1-1 | - | TRBV3-1/TRBV3-2 | TGTGCCAGCAGCCAACGACAGGAAGCTTTCTTT | CASSQRQEAFF
- | TRBJ2-7 | - | TRBV7-2 | TGTGCCAGCAGCTTAGGGCTAGCGTTCTACGAGCAGTACTTC | CASSLGLAFYEQYF
TRBD2 | TRBJ2-1 | - | TRBV27 | TGTGCCAGCAGTTCCCCTACTAGCGGGAGGAACAATGAGCAGTTCTTC | CASSSPTSGRNNEQFF
- | TRBJ1-3 | - | TRBV5-1 | TGCGCCAGCAGCTGGACCAGGGGCTACTCTGGAAACACCATATATTTT | CASSWTRGYSGNTIYF
- | TRBJ1-2 | once | TRBV9 | TGTGCCAGCAGCGCCGGAGGAGGTTACTACACCTTC | CASSAGGGYYTF
TRBD2 | TRBJ2-7 | - | TRBV6-5 | TGTGCCAGTGGAGCGGGGGGGCTCCTCTACGAGCAGTACTTC | CASGAGGLLYEQYF
- | TRBJ1-1 | - | TRBV9 | TGTGCCAGCAGCTCTGAGCCGGGGGGGGACGGAGTCGCTTTCTTT | CASSSEPGGDGVAFF
TRBD1 | TRBJ2-1 | few | TRBV3-1/TRBV3-2 | TGTGCCAGCAGCCCCCGACAGGGTATCGTCTACAATGAGCAGTTCTTC | CASSPRQGIVYNEQFF
- | TRBJ1-3 | - | TRBV30 | TGTGCCTGGGAAGGGGAAATTGGAAACACCATATATTTT | CAWEGEIGNTIYF
- | TRBJ1-2 | - | TRBV28 | TGTGCCAGCACTTCTTCGAGTCGGCGGGTTAGGGGCTACACCTTC | CASTSSSRRVRGYTF
- | TRBJ2-5 | few | TRBV12-5 | TGTGCTAGTGGGGCCTCGGGGGAAGAGACCCAGTACTTC | CASGASGEETQYF
- | TRBJ2-7 | - | TRBV7-3 | TGTGCCAGCAGCTTAACCAGGGATTCCTACGAGCAGTACTTC | CASSLTRDSYEQYF
- | TRBJ1-5 | - | TRBV25-1 | TGTGCCAGCAGTGAAGGGGGGACTCAGCCCCAGCATTTT | CASSEGGTQPQHF
TRBD1 | TRBJ1-1 | - | TRBV5-1 | TGCGCCAGCAGCTTTGGACAGGGGGGGATTGAAGCTTTCTTT | CASSFGQGGIEAFF
TRBD1 | TRBJ2-3 | few | TRBV7-3 | TGTGCCAGCAGCACCCAGGGGGCAGATACGCAGTATTTT | CASSTQGADTQYF
TRBD1 | TRBJ2-3 | - | TRBV11-2 | TGTGCCAGCAGCTTAGAAGTCGGCAGGGGGCGTTTAGATACGCAGTATTTT | CASSLEVGRGRLDTQYF
TRBD2 | TRBJ2-7 | - | TRBV11-2 | TGTGCCAGCAGCCTGGGACTAGCGGGGAACTACGAGCAGTACTTC | CASSLGLAGNYEQYF
TRBD2 | TRBJ2-5 | - | TRBV7-3 | TGTGCCAGCAGCTCAAGCGGGAGTGAAGAGACCCAGTACTTC | CASSSSGSEETQYF
- | TRBJ2-2 | - | TRBV4-2 | TGTGCCAGCAGCCAAGATCGTCAGGCTTTTCTTAACACCGGGGAGCTGTTTTTT | CASSQDRQAFLNTGELFF